The sequence of this T cell receptor (beta chain) was determined in a study of blood T cell repertoires in COVID-19. Study at large: Samples of COVID-19 (acute and convalescent) were obtained from the United States, Italy and Spain. Sample material is recorded as cDNA or gDNA derived from T cells, B-cell-depleted T cells, or PBMCs.

The CDR3 spans 15 residues. Germline loops: CDR1 MNHEY, CDR2 SVGAGI. V was clipped by 1 base and J by 4 bases, with 11 bases between them. Under the authors' procedure: Reference gene primer amplification in the assay estimated nucleated cell counts. Assay: immunoSEQ multiplex PCR; the TCRdb copy retains only in-frame clones and omits some. That table supplies the V and J calls and clone size; D and trimming were determined from the DNA. The table includes under 150,000 clones, approximately 84% detected once. Sequenced material: peripheral blood. V is TRBV6-5 and J is TRBJ2-1, with D tentatively TRBD2 (6 bases). The receptor was derived from a woman of 80 years or more with acute or convalescent COVID-19. The CDR3 region has the DNA TGTGCCAGCAGTTACTGGCGGGGACCTTACAATGAGCAGTTCTTC. It encodes CASSYWRGPYNEQFF.